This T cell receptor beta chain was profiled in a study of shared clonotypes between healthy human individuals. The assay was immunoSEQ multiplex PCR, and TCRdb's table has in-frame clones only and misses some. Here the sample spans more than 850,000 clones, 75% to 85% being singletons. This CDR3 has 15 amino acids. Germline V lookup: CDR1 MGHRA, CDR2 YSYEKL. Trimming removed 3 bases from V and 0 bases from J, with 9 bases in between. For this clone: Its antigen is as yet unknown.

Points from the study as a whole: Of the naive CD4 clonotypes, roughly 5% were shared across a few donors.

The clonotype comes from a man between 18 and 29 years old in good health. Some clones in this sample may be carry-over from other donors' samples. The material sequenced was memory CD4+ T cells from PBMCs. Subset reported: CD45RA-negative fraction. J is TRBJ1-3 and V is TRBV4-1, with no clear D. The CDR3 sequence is CASSQSISSGNTIYF. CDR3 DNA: TGCGCCAGCAGCCAGTCGATATCCTCTGGAAACACCATATATTTT.